The clone carrying this T cell receptor beta chain has just one count. These data come from a study of cytomegalovirus exposure and HLA in healthy donors. With 4 bases removed from V and 6 bases from J, the gap between germline ends came to 18 bases. Germline V gene data show CDR1 as MNHNY and CDR2 as SVGAGI (reference sequence). This CDR3 has 15 residues. Some clones are missing from TCRdb's copy, which holds only in-frame ones; the method was immunoSEQ multiplex PCR. The sample holds around 200,000 clones, around 82% seen once. The chain uses TRBV6-6 and TRBJ1-1, with D hard to call. The origin of this receptor is a woman aged 18-35 years in good health and CMV-seropositive. The sequenced material came from PBMCs. CDR3 amino acids: CASSLRVVEFAEAFF. The CDR3 coding sequence is TGTGCCAGCAGTTTGAGGGTAGTGGAGTTCGCTGAAGCTTTCTTT.